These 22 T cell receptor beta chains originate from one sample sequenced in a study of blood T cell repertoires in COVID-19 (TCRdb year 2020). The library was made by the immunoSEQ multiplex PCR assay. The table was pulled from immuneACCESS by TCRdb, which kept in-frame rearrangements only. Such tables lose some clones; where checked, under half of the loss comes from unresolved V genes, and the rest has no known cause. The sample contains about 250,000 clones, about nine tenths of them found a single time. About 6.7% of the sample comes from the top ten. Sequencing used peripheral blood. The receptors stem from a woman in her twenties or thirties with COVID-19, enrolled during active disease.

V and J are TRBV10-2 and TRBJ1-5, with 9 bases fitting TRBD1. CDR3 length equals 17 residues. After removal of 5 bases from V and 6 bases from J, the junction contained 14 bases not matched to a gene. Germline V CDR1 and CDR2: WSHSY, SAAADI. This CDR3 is CASSLSRDREVGQPQHF. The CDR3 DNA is TGCGCCAGCAGTTTAAGCCGGGACAGGGAGGTCGGTCAGCCCCAGCATTTT.

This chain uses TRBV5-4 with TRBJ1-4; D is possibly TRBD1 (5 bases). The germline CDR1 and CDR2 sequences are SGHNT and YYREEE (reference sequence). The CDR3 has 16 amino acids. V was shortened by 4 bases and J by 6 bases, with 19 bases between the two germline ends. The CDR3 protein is CASSPTGQTGDEKLFF. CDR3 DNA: TGTGCCAGCAGCCCGACGGGGCAGACGGGGGATGAAAAACTGTTTTTT.

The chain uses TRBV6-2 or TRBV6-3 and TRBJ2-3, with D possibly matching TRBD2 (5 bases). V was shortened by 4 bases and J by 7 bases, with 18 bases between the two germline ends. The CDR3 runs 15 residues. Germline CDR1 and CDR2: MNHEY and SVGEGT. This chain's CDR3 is CASSSALAPGNTQYF. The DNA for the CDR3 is TGTGCCAGCAGTTCTGCTTTGGCGCCCGGGAATACGCAGTATTTT.

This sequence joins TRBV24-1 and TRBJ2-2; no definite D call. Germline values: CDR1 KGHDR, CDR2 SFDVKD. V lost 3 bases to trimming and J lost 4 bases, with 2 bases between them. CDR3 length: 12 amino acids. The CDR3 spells CATSDLTGELFF. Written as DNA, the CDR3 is TGTGCCACCAGTGATCTCACCGGGGAGCTGTTTTTT.

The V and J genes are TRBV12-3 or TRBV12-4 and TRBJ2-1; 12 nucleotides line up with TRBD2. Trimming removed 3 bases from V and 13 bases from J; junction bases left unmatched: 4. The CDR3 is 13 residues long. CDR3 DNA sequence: TGTGCCAGCAGTTTCGGACTAGCGGGGAGTCAGTTCTTC. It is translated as CASSFGLAGSQFF.

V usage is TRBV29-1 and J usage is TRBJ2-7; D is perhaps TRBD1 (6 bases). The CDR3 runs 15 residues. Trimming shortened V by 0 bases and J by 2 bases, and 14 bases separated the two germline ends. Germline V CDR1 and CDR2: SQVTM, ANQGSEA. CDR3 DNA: TGCAGCGTTGAAGATAGAGGGCAGGGGACCTACGAGCAGTACTTC. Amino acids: CSVEDRGQGTYEQYF.

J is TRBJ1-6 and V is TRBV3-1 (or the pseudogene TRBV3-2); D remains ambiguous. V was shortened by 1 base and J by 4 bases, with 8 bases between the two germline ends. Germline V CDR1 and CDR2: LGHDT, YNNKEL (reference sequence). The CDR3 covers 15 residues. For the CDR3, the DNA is TGTGCCAGCAGCCAAGGGGGAGGTTATAATTCACCCCTCCACTTT. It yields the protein CASSQGGGYNSPLHF.

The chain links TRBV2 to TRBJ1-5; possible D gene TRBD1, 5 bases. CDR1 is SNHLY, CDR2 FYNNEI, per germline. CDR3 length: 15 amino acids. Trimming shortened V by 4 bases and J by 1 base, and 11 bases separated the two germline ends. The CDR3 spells CASSAVRASNQPQHF. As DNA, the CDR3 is TGTGCCAGCAGTGCGGTCAGGGCCAGCAATCAGCCCCAGCATTTT.

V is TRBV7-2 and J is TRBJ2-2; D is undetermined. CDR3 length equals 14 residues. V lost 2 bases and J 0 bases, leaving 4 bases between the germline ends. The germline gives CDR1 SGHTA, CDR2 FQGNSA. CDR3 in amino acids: CASSLRPNTGELFF. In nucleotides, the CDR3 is TGTGCCAGCAGCTTACGTCCGAACACCGGGGAGCTGTTTTTT.

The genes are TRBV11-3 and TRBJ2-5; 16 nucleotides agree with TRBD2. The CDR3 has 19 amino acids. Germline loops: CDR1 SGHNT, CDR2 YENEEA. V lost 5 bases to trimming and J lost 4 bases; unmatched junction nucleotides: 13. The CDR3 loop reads CASSQGLPGLAGGGETQYF. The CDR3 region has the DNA TGTGCCAGCAGCCAAGGTTTACCGGGACTAGCGGGAGGGGGAGAGACCCAGTACTTC.

The CDR3 here is CASSPTGARAGELFF. The CDR3 DNA follows: TGTGCCAGCAGCCCCACAGGGGCGCGGGCCGGGGAGCTGTTTTTT. The gene calls are TRBV7-2 and TRBJ2-2; 7 bases align to TRBD1. CDR3 length: 15 residues. V lost 5 bases and J lost 6; bases outside the gene matches: 9. Germline CDR1 reads SGHTA; CDR2 reads FQGNSA.

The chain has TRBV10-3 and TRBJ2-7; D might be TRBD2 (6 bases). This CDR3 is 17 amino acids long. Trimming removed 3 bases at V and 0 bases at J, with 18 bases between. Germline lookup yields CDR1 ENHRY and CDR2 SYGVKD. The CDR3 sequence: CAISDPGRRSDSYEQYF. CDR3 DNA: TGTGCCATCAGTGACCCGGGGAGGAGGTCCGACTCCTACGAGCAGTACTTC.

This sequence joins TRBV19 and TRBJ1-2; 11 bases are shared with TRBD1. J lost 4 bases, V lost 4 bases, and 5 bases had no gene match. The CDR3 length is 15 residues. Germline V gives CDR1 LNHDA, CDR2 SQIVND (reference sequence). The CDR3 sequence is CASSTDRGRTYGYTF. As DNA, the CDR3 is TGTGCCAGTAGTACGGACAGGGGGCGCACCTATGGCTACACCTTC.

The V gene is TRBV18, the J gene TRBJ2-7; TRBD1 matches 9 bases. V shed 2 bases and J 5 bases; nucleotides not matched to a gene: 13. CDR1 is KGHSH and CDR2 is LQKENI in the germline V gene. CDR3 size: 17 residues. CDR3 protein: CASSPGRTGVRGNEQYF. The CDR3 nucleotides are TGTGCCAGCTCACCAGGCAGGACAGGGGTCCGGGGCAACGAGCAGTACTTC.

The CDR3 bases are TGTGCCAGCAGCTCAAGGACAGGGTTCGGCACCGGGGAGCTGTTTTTT. Translation gives CASSSRTGFGTGELFF. This sequence joins TRBV7-8 and TRBJ2-2; the match to TRBD1 covers 8 bases. From germline, CDR1 is SGHVS and CDR2 FQNEAQ. CDR3 length: 16 residues. V lost 4 bases to trimming and J lost 4 bases; unmatched junction nucleotides: 8.

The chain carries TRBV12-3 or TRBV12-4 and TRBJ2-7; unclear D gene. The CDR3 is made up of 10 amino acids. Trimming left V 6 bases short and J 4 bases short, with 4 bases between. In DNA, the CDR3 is TGTGCCAGCAGCACTTACGAGCAGTACGTC. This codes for CASSTYEQYV.

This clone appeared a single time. Here the CDR3 DNA reads TGCGCCAGCAGCCGTGGGCTCGGGGCGGGGGATCGAGAAAAACTGTTTTTT. Amino acid sequence: CASSRGLGAGDREKLFF. The chain couples TRBV4-1 to TRBJ1-4, with D possibly TRBD1 on 5 matching bases. The CDR3 runs to 17 residues. V lost 4 bases to trimming and J lost 8 bases, with 23 bases between them. Germline CDR1 and CDR2: MGHRA and YSYEKL.

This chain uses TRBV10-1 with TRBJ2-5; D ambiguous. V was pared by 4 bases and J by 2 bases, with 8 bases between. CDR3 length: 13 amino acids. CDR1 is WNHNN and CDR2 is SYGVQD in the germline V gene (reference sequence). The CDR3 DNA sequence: TGCGCCAGCAGTGCTAAAGTGCAAGAGACCCAGTACTTC. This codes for CASSAKVQETQYF.

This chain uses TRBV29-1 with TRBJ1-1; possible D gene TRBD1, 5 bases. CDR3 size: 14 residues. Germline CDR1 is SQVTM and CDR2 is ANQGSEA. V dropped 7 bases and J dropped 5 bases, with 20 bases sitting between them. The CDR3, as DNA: TGCAGCGCCGCCCGCCGGGGGGACCTGACTGAAGCTTTCTTT. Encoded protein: CSAARRGDLTEAFF. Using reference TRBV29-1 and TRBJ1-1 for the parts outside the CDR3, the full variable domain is SAVISQKPSRDICQRGTSLTIQCQVDSQVTMMFWYRQQPGQSLTLIATANQGSEATYESGFVIDKFPISRPNLTFSTLTVSNMSPEDSSIYLCSAARRGDLTEAFFGQGTRLTVV.

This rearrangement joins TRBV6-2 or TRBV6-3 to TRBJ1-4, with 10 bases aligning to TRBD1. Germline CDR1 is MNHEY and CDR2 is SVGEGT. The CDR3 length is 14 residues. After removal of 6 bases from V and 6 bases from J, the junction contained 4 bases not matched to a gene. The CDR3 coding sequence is TGTGCCAGCAGCGCCGGGACAGGGGATGAAAAACTGTTTTTT. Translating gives CASSAGTGDEKLFF.

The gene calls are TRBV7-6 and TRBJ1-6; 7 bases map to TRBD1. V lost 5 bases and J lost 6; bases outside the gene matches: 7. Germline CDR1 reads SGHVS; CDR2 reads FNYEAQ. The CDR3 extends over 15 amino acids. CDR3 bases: TGTGCCAGCAGCCCTTGGACAGGCGGTAATTCACCCCTCCACTTT. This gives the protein CASSPWTGGNSPLHF.

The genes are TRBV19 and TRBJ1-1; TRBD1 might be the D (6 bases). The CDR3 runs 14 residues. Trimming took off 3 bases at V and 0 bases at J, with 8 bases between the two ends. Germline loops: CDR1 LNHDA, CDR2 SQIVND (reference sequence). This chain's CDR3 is CASSIPGVNTEAFF. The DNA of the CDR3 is TGTGCCAGTAGTATCCCAGGGGTGAACACTGAAGCTTTCTTT.